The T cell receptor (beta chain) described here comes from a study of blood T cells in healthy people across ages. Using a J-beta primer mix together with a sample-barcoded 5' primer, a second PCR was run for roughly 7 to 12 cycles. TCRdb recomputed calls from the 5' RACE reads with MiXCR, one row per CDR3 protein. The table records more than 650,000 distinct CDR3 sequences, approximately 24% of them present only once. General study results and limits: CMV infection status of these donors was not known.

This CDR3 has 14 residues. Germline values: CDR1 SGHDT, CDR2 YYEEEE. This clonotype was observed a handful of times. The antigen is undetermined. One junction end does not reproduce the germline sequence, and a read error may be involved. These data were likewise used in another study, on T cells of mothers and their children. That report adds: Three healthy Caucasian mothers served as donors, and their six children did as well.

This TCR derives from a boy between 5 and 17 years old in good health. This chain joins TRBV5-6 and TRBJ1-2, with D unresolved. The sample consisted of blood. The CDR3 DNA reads TGTACCAGCAGCTATGTCCCGGGCAGCTATGGCTACACCTTC. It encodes CTSSYVPGSYGYTF.